Listed below are T cell receptor beta chains from one sample, sequenced in a study of CD4 T cells in relation to SARS-CoV-2 and coronaviruses. No antigen has been assigned to these receptors. This table comes from immunoSEQ multiplex PCR, and its TCRdb copy is limited to in-frame clones, with some not included. The table includes 35,000 to 50,000 clones, over 75% detected once. Sequencing input: naive CD4+ T cells from PBMCs, cultured in vitro. These receptors were collected from an adult with COVID-19. The conserved cysteine and the conserved F or W are not part of the CDR3 here. Size tells how often a clone was seen (once, few, many) or the class of an expanded clone, and some rows leave it out.

TRBV10-3	TRBJ2-7	once	AISESYPGQGNEQY
TRBV13	TRBJ1-4	once	ASSPSREYEKLF
TRBV21-1	TRBJ1-5	.	ASSSHREPWNSNQPQH
TRBV2	TRBJ1-3	once	ASSPTGVLNTIY
TRBV7-2	TRBJ2-3	.	ASSFWFSGGDTQY
TRBV10-3	TRBJ2-7	.	AIGGVLVSGEQY
TRBV7-8	TRBJ2-5	.	ASSFAEQETQY
TRBV3-1/TRBV3-2	TRBJ2-1	.	ASSQELAGRYNEQF
TRBV28	TRBJ2-1	.	ASSYPIAGGPSGNEQF
TRBV28	TRBJ1-5	.	ASSTRDAYNQPQH
TRBV30	TRBJ2-7	.	AWRVRTSGILYEQY
TRBV5-7	TRBJ2-3	.	ASSLWGPSTDTQY
TRBV5-5	TRBJ2-5	.	ASRGTSGRAETQY
TRBV6-5	TRBJ1-6	.	ASSWDRGGSPLH
TRBV18	TRBJ2-1	.	ASSPLSGPNNEQF
TRBV6-5	TRBJ2-1	.	ASTDFPGPGNEQF
TRBV11-2	TRBJ2-1	.	ASSLLNSEQF
TRBV5-1	TRBJ1-1	few	ASSLALNTEAF
TRBV18	TRBJ2-7	few	ASSPRGSYEQY
TRBV14	TRBJ2-3	.	ASSPGTSGHRTDTQY
TRBV10-3	TRBJ2-1	.	AITAGANNEQF
TRBV19	TRBJ1-2	.	ASGTGNGYT
TRBV29-1	TRBJ2-2	.	SIPGQGGDPGELF
TRBV2	TRBJ1-1	.	ASSSILKVGTEAF
TRBV18	TRBJ1-6	few	ASSPGGPLH
TRBV4-1	TRBJ1-5	.	ASSQVPGSNQPQH
TRBV6-6	TRBJ2-7	.	ASSYQTGYYEQY
TRBV27	TRBJ2-2	.	ASSRTENTGELF
TRBV19	TRBJ2-1	.	ASSIDHGAAEQF
TRBV4-1	TRBJ2-6	.	ASSPYTDLTVSGANVLT
TRBV24-1	TRBJ1-2	.	ATSALGRVPYT
TRBV7-9	TRBJ2-7	.	ASSPASWDSQREQY
TRBV27	TRBJ2-2	few	ASGGGRGGTGELF
TRBV3-1/TRBV3-2	TRBJ2-4	.	ASSQEPGQAKENIQY
TRBV4-2	TRBJ1-2	.	ASSQATGAPGYGYT
TRBV29-1	TRBJ1-1	few	SVVYRNTEAF
TRBV10-3	TRBJ2-5	.	ATYGGTSGSRETQY
TRBV5-1	TRBJ2-5	.	ASSFWTSGRYKETQY
TRBV7-2	TRBJ2-7	once	ASSISRGSYYEQY
TRBV6-5	TRBJ2-4	.	ASRTTGENIQY
TRBV28	TRBJ1-6	.	ASSSTGTPLPLH
TRBV27	TRBJ2-6	.	ASRNSEANVLT
TRBV18	TRBJ2-1	.	ASSPPRGRNEQF
TRBV4-2	TRBJ2-1	.	ASSSGLVGLLEQF
TRBV24-1	TRBJ2-2	.	ATSGIPGTGNTGELF
TRBV15	TRBJ2-5	.	ATSPTARGETQY
TRBV5-1	TRBJ2-7	.	ASSLGLAVQGFSYEQY
TRBV15	TRBJ2-3	.	ATSFFPGLGRTDTQY
TRBV5-6	TRBJ2-1	.	ASSLGRREWFEQF
TRBV6-2/TRBV6-3	TRBJ2-3	.	ASSPTSGSTDTQY
TRBV27	TRBJ2-1	.	ASSSGTEQF
TRBV28	TRBJ1-1	.	ASRPLGAGERTEAF
TRBV9	TRBJ2-7	.	ASSVVSPSGSFLAYEQY
TRBV28	TRBJ1-2	.	ASSLTGGAGYT
TRBV24-1	TRBJ2-5	.	ATSGSRAGVQETQY
TRBV10-3	TRBJ2-1	.	AISGTSGSYNEQF
TRBV10-3	TRBJ2-1	.	AISEFSGTYNEQF
TRBV29-1	TRBJ1-5	.	SVSGQTNQPQH